The 30 T cell receptor beta chains in this list originate from one sample, sequenced in a study of blood T cell repertoires in COVID-19 (dated by TCRdb to 2020 to 2021). The receptor library was made with the immunoSEQ multiplex PCR assay. Held by TCRdb, this immuneACCESS table contains in-frame sequences only and omits some clones. Under half of the omission traces to an unresolved V gene where checked; the cause of the rest is unknown. The sample has 23,000 or so clones on record, 83% of them singletons. The ten largest clones add up to about 6.3% of the sample. Sequencing input: peripheral blood. These receptors all stem from a human donor in a cohort sampled during active COVID-19.

CDR3 DNA: TGTGCCACCCATACCGGACAGGGGGCGCCTTTGAAGGAGCAGTACTTC. Protein: CATHTGQGAPLKEQYF. The chain combines TRBV19 with TRBJ2-7, with 11 bases that match TRBD1. Germline values: CDR1 LNHDA, CDR2 SQIVND (reference sequence). The CDR3 totals 16 residues. After removal of 10 bases from V and 7 bases from J, the junction contained 18 bases not matched to a gene.

This rearrangement joins TRBV6-1 to TRBJ1-5; TRBD1 aligns across 7 bases. The CDR3 sequence is 15 residues long. Germline lookup yields CDR1 MNHNS and CDR2 SASEGT. J gave up 4 bases and V 2 bases, and 5 bases lay outside the gene matches. Here the CDR3 DNA reads TGTGCCAGCAGTGAACAGGGGGGATCAAATCAGCCCCAGCATTTT. Protein: CASSEQGGSNQPQHF.

J is TRBJ1-2 and V is TRBV10-3; D is possibly TRBD1 (6 bases). The germline V and J ends were trimmed by 7 bases and 1 base, with 13 bases remaining between them. CDR3 size: 14 residues. Germline CDR1 reads ENHRY; CDR2 reads SYGVKD. The CDR3 sequence: CAITTGYFNYGYTF. As DNA, the CDR3 is TGTGCCATCACTACAGGGTATTTTAACTATGGCTACACCTTC.

This sequence joins TRBV11-3 and TRBJ1-2; TRBD1 aligns across 11 bases. Germline values: CDR1 SGHNT, CDR2 YENEEA. The ends lost 5 bases at V and 7 bases at J; junction bases unmatched: 9. The CDR3 has 15 amino acids. CDR3 region: CASSPRTGGFSGYTF. The CDR3 coding sequence is TGTGCCAGCAGCCCCCGGACAGGGGGCTTTTCTGGCTACACCTTC.

The V call is TRBV11-3, the J call TRBJ1-6; tentatively, D is TRBD1 (6 bases). This CDR3 is built from 14 residues. Looked up from germline, CDR1 is SGHNT and CDR2 is YENEEA. Deletions cut 2 bases from V and 6 bases from J, with 8 bases between. The CDR3 nucleotides are TGTGCCAGCAGCTTAAGGGGGAGTAATTCACCCCTCCACTTT. Translation: CASSLRGSNSPLHF.

This chain joins TRBV28 and TRBJ2-2; the D gene is possibly TRBD1 (5 bases). The ends were cut back, 8 bases at V and 2 bases at J, with 15 bases in the middle. CDR3 length: 15 amino acids. Germline V gene sequence: CDR1 MDHEN, CDR2 SYDVKM. The CDR3 DNA is TGTGCCAGCCAAGCTTCCCAGGGTAACACCGGGGAGCTGTTTTTT. The encoded protein is CASQASQGNTGELFF.

This clone occurred once. The chain is built from TRBV19 and TRBJ1-2; 7 nucleotides line up with TRBD1. The V segment lost 5 bases and the J segment 3 bases; nucleotides outside the gene matches: 9. The CDR3 is 15 residues long. Germline V gives CDR1 LNHDA, CDR2 SQIVND (reference sequence). The CDR3 DNA follows: TGTGCCAGTAGTCTAGGGGGCTGGATACACTATGGCTACACCTTC. This codes for CASSLGGWIHYGYTF. Full variable domain (missing parts from reference TRBV19 and TRBJ1-2): DGGITQSPKYLFRKEGQNVTLSCEQNLNHDAMYWYRQDPGQGLRLIYYSQIVNDFQKGDIAEGYSVSREKKESFPLTVTSAQKNPTAFYLCASSLGGWIHYGYTFGSGTRLTVV.

This chain uses TRBV7-9 with TRBJ1-3, with D hard to call. V lost 1 base and J lost 9, with 10 bases in between. Germline V gene lookup returns CDR1 SEHNR and CDR2 FQNEAQ (reference sequence). The CDR3 runs 13 residues. The CDR3 nucleotides read TGTGCCAGCAGCTTAGGAGGGTTAGGCACCATATATTTT. This codes for CASSLGGLGTIYF.

The CDR3 region has the DNA TGTGCCAGCAGCTTACAGCAGGTCGGCGCGGGGAATTCACCCCTCCACTTT. Translating it yields CASSLQQVGAGNSPLHF. The rearrangement links TRBV7-6 to TRBJ1-6; D is undetermined. Germline V gene sequence: CDR1 SGHVS, CDR2 FNYEAQ. Trimming took 2 bases from V and 7 from J, leaving 18 bases between them. This CDR3 comprises 17 residues.

The CDR3 spells CASSFQRTGSSGNTIYF. In DNA, the CDR3 is TGTGCCAGCAGCTTCCAAAGGACAGGAAGCTCTGGAAACACCATATATTTT. The V gene is TRBV7-2, the J gene TRBJ1-3, with 7 bases fitting TRBD1. The CDR3 has 17 amino acids. The germline V gene encodes CDR1 SGHTA and CDR2 FQGNSA. V lost 3 bases to trimming and J lost 0 bases; unmatched junction nucleotides: 8.

The chain couples TRBV6-2 or TRBV6-3 to TRBJ1-3; possible D gene TRBD1, 6 bases. This CDR3 region has 17 residues. V lost 2 bases, J lost 0 bases, and 14 bases lay in between. Germline CDR1 reads MNHEY; CDR2 reads SVGEGT. Here the CDR3 reads CASSYLRTDFSGNTIYF. CDR3 nucleotides: TGTGCCAGCAGTTACCTTCGGACAGATTTCTCTGGAAACACCATATATTTT.

The V call is TRBV2, the J call TRBJ2-3; no firm D call. The length of the CDR3 is 11 residues. Germline V gene sequence: CDR1 SNHLY, CDR2 FYNNEI. The V end lost 4 bases, the J end lost 6 bases, and 5 bases lay between the germline ends. CDR3 in amino acids: CASSGADTQYF. The CDR3 DNA reads as TGTGCCAGCAGTGGGGCCGATACGCAGTATTTT. The variable domain in full, completed from reference TRBV2 and TRBJ2-3, reads EPEVTQTPSHQVTQMGQEVILRCVPISNHLYFYWYRQILGQKVEFLVSFYNNEISEKSEIFDDQFSVERPDGSNFTLKIRSTKLEDSAMYFCASSGADTQYFGPGTRLTVL.

This chain uses TRBV2 with TRBJ1-2, with TRBD1 as a possible D gene (6 bases). The CDR3 has 14 residues. Looked up from germline, CDR1 is SNHLY and CDR2 is FYNNEI. V was shortened by 7 bases and J by 0 bases, with 12 bases between the two germline ends. CDR3 amino acids: CASNSRGANYGYTF. CDR3 DNA: TGTGCCAGCAACTCCAGGGGAGCTAACTATGGCTACACCTTC.

The rearrangement links TRBV5-5 to TRBJ1-5, with D unclear. V lost 3 bases and J lost 5, with 15 bases in between. CDR1 SGHKS and CDR2 YYEKEE come from the germline V gene (reference sequence). The CDR3 consists of 15 residues. The CDR3 region is CASSSQLNAYQPQHF. CDR3 DNA: TGTGCCAGCAGCTCACAGCTGAATGCTTATCAGCCCCAGCATTTT. The full variable domain, rest sourced from reference TRBV5-5 and TRBJ1-5, is DAGVTQSPTHLIKTRGQQVTLRCSPISGHKSVSWYQQVLGQGPQFIFQYYEKEERGRGNFPDRFSARQFPNYSSELNVNALLLGDSALYLCASSSQLNAYQPQHFGDGTRLSIL.

This chain connects TRBV7-2 to TRBJ1-2; a possible D gene is TRBD1 (5 bases). The germline gives CDR1 SGHTA, CDR2 FQGNSA. Trimming pared 1 base from V and 8 bases from J, leaving 14 bases between. The CDR3 spans 14 residues. As DNA, the CDR3 is TGTGCCAGCAGCTTAGAGGCAGGGCAAGGCGGCTACACCTTC. This gives the protein CASSLEAGQGGYTF.

V is TRBV5-5 and J is TRBJ1-3, with 7 bases identical to TRBD1. The CDR3 is 15 residues long. Germline assignment: CDR1 SGHKS and CDR2 YYEKEE (reference sequence). V was clipped by 3 bases and J by 0 bases; unmatched bases: 3. CDR3 DNA: TGTGCCAGCAGCTCGGACAGGCTCTCTGGAAACACCATATATTTT. It translates to CASSSDRLSGNTIYF.

The chain is built from TRBV6-5 and TRBJ1-2; 8 bases are shared with TRBD1. The V and J ends lost 6 bases and 5 bases, in that order; junction bases with no gene match: 8. The CDR3 sequence is 14 residues long. Germline-derived CDR1 and CDR2 are MNHEY and SVGAGI. The CDR3 DNA follows: TGTGCCAGCAGCCCGTGGACAGGGACTTATGGCTACACCTTC. This translates into CASSPWTGTYGYTF.

This chain joins TRBV7-8 and TRBJ2-5, with a tentative D call TRBD1 (5 bases). Germline loops: CDR1 SGHVS, CDR2 FQNEAQ. The V and J ends lost 5 bases and 7 bases respectively, with 11 bases between them. CDR3 size: 12 residues. The CDR3, as DNA: TGTGCCAGCAGCCTGCCGCAGGGGACCCAGTACTTC. Its protein is CASSLPQGTQYF.

This clone appeared once. The chain couples TRBV4-1 to TRBJ1-2; D gene unclear. Germline V gene lookup returns CDR1 MGHRA and CDR2 YSYEKL. V lost 0 bases, J lost 4 bases, and 3 bases lay in between. CDR3 length equals 12 residues. For the CDR3, the DNA is TGCGCCAGCAGCCAAGAAGCCTATGGCTACACCTTC. Encoded protein: CASSQEAYGYTF.

V and J are TRBV27 and TRBJ1-4; D is ambiguous. V was trimmed by 5 bases and J by 4 bases, leaving 8 bases between them. This CDR3 has 13 amino acids. CDR1 and CDR2 (germline): MNHEY, SMNVEV (reference sequence). The CDR3 bases are TGTGCCAGCAGTACCCCGGGTAATGAAAAACTGTTTTTT. Translation gives CASSTPGNEKLFF.

The J gene is TRBJ1-2, the V gene TRBV11-2; D not resolved. Trimming shortened V by 5 bases and J by 7 bases, and 11 bases separated the two germline ends. Per germline, CDR1 SGHAT and CDR2 FQNNGV. The CDR3 extends over 12 amino acids. The CDR3 here is CASSPQLFGYTF. The CDR3 DNA sequence: TGTGCCAGCAGCCCCCAGTTGTTTGGCTACACCTTC.

This clone has a single count. The chain is built from TRBV12-3 or TRBV12-4 and TRBJ1-1; a possible D gene is TRBD1 (5 bases). The CDR3 length is 13 residues. Between the trimmed V and J ends, which lost 6 bases and 5 bases, there was a span of 13 bases. CDR3 bases: TGTGCCAGCAGCCTGGGGCAGGGAACTGAAGCTTTCTTT. It specifies CASSLGQGTEAFF.

This CDR3 is CASRGTGDDSTEAFF. CDR3 DNA: TGTGCCAGCAGAGGGACAGGGGATGACTCTACTGAAGCTTTCTTT. V usage is TRBV5-4 and J usage is TRBJ1-1, with TRBD1 matching 10 bases. This CDR3 spans 15 amino acids. V lost 5 bases and J lost 5; bases outside the gene matches: 9. Germline CDR1 SGHNT, CDR2 YYREEE (reference sequence). Full variable domain (missing parts from reference TRBV5-4 and TRBJ1-1): ETGVTQSPTHLIKTRGQQVTLRCSSQSGHNTVSWYQQALGQGPQFIFQYYREEENGRGNFPPRFSGLQFPNYSSELNVNALELDDSALYLCASRGTGDDSTEAFFGQGTRLTVV.

The rearrangement uses TRBV5-6 and TRBJ2-1, with TRBD1 identical over 11 bases. Looked up from germline, CDR1 is SGHDT and CDR2 is YYEEEE. The V gene end was trimmed by 1 base and the J gene end by 2 bases; junction bases not matched to a gene: 8. This CDR3 spans 18 amino acids. The CDR3: CASSLYGQGARTYNEQFF. CDR3 in DNA: TGTGCCAGCAGCTTGTATGGACAGGGGGCTCGGACCTACAATGAGCAGTTCTTC.

The chain recombines TRBV3-1 (or the pseudogene TRBV3-2) with TRBJ1-1; D uncertain. Germline V gene data show CDR1 as LGHDT and CDR2 as YNNKEL (reference sequence). The CDR3 runs 13 residues. V lost 3 bases and J 4 bases, leaving 9 bases between the germline ends. The CDR3 reads CASSQVTGTEAFF. DNA for the CDR3: TGTGCCAGCAGCCAGGTGACGGGCACTGAAGCTTTCTTT.

This sequence joins TRBV25-1 and TRBJ2-6; D uncertain. The CDR3 runs to 13 residues. Germline CDR1 reads MGHDK; CDR2 reads SYGVNS. Trimming pared 8 bases from V and 1 base from J, leaving 6 bases between. The CDR3 DNA reads as TGTGCCAGCCTCAGATCTGGGGCCAACGTCCTGACTTTC. Translated, it gives CASLRSGANVLTF.

V is TRBV7-6 and J is TRBJ2-3; D remains ambiguous. Deletions cut 1 base from V and 6 bases from J, with 5 bases between. This CDR3 region has 12 residues. The germline CDR1 and CDR2 sequences are SGHVS and FNYEAQ. DNA for the CDR3: TGTGCCAGCAGCTTAGTCGCGGATACGCAGTATTTT. This encodes CASSLVADTQYF.

The rearrangement uses TRBV19 and TRBJ1-1; 9 bases fit TRBD1. This CDR3 region has 15 residues. In germline, CDR1 is LNHDA, CDR2 SQIVND (reference sequence). The trim removed 4 bases at V and 7 bases at J, leaving 10 bases unmatched. CDR3 in DNA: TGTGCCAGTAGTAAGGCCCCACAGGGGGCCTTTGAAGCTTTCTTT. Amino acids: CASSKAPQGAFEAFF.

The rearrangement joins TRBV5-1 to TRBJ1-4; 7 bases match TRBD1. Per germline, CDR1 SGHRS and CDR2 YFSETQ. The CDR3 runs to 13 residues. The J segment lost 8 bases and the V segment lost 9 bases, leaving 10 bases of the junction unmatched. The CDR3 region has the DNA TGCGCCACTTCAACAGGGGATCGAGAAAAACTGTTTTTT. This codes for CATSTGDREKLFF.

Here the CDR3 DNA reads TGTGCCTGGAGTGGACAGCCGAACACTGAAGCTTTCTTT. It encodes CAWSGQPNTEAFF. This chain joins TRBV30 and TRBJ1-1; a weak D match, TRBD1 (5 bases). V lost 1 base and J lost 1, with 7 bases in between. The CDR3 has 13 amino acids. CDR1 and CDR2 from the germline V gene are GTSNPN and SVGIG (reference sequence).